This TCR beta chain was recovered during a study of neurological immune-mediated disorders (dated by TCRdb to between 2018 and 2021). Study-wide context: The study compared peripheral blood TCR-beta repertoires of HTLV-I-associated myelopathy (HAM/TSP) patients, multiple sclerosis patients and healthy controls using UMI-based sequencing. Each longitudinal HAM/TSP and healthy donor was sampled at 3 time-points spaced at roughly 3-45 month intervals. Longitudinal samples, technical triplicates and paired sorted CD4+ and CD8+ T-cell subsets, alongside PBMC samples, were included among the roughly 100 TCR-beta libraries. Of the approximately 70 subjects in the cohort, approximately 15 were HAM/TSP patients, about 34 were multiple sclerosis patients, and around 20 were healthy controls.

To synthesize cDNA, template-switch 5'RACE was performed with a primer carrying a 10-nucleotide random unique molecular identifier so that each TCR transcript was tagged. Over 190 million TCR-beta sequences, covering 15-18 subjects, were produced in each sequencing run. The RNeasy kit was used to extract total RNA. Using the KAPA Real-time Library Amplification kit, TCR-beta VDJ regions were amplified with primers for the TCR constant region and the 5'RACE anchor. Sample indexes and Illumina adaptors were added in a first PCR, after which library yield was increased in a second PCR. After Ampure bead purification, the TCR product of roughly 650 bp was size-selected on a 2% E-gel SizeSelection system. Library quality was checked on a Bioanalyzer, concentration was measured with Qubit, and libraries were quantified with the Kapa Library Quantification kit before pooling. An Illumina HiSeq 2500 was used to sequence the libraries paired-end at 2 x 150 bp. To increase sequence diversity, roughly 24-32% phiX was spiked into each library pool. The paper's data handling went like this. Quality-filtered reads were processed with the UMI-based MiGEC pipeline, which removed over 75% of raw TCR sequences during error correction. IMGT germline references were used for aligning VDJ genes, and each clonotype was defined as a unique CDR3 amino acid sequence together with its V-J genes. Clonal expansion, Shannon diversity and CDR3 relatedness were evaluated with VDJtools (CalcPairwiseDistances, ClusterSamples), while phylogenetic trees were built in CLCbio workbench. Expanded clones were defined as having at least 8 unique UMIs, based on coefficient-of-variation modelling across technical triplicates. The public reads were reanalyzed by TCRdb: fastp trimming at Q25, MiXCR alignment, in-frame beta chains only. Rows with one shared CDR3 protein collapse into an entry with the most common genes and DNA. The V and J calls and clone size come from TCRdb's table, not from the authors' own analysis. In this sample the table shows approximately 47,000 distinct CDR3 sequences, approximately 11% of which occur a single time. Roughly 10% of the sample is in the top ten clones.

This clonotype was seen ten or more times. Its recognized antigen is unknown. Within one base of it there is no much larger clone, and no base qualities were kept. Clipping removes 4 bases from V and 4 bases from J, with 5 as the unmatched junction base count. The CDR3 covers 16 residues, taking in both the cysteine and the phenylalanine. The sequence is cut down to CDR3 DNA, 48 bases in frame from base 1. The germline V gene supplies CDR1 SGHAT and CDR2 FQNNGV. Per the publication, the time point label means: longitudinal time-point 3. For the unsorted PBMC libraries, 2 million PBMCs were stored in RNAlater at -80 degrees C until RNA extraction and were used to generate the libraries. Peripheral blood underwent Ficoll-Hypaque density gradient centrifugation to isolate PBMCs, which were then cryopreserved in liquid nitrogen. What the study reported, not specific to this receptor: Across subjects, expanded clones never shared an identical CDR3 amino acid sequence, which suggests that the TCR-beta repertoires in every group were private. TCR clonal expansion was greatest in HAM/TSP patients and smallest in MS patients, who ranked below even healthy controls.

The source is a male donor with HTLV-1-associated myelopathy (HAM/TSP). The V and J segments used are TRBV11-2 and TRBJ2-3, and TRBD2 matches 13 of the central bases. Sequenced input: PBMCs. The CDR3 corresponds to CASSSRTSGGSDTQYF. The nucleotides are TGTGCCAGCAGCTCCCGGACTAGCGGGGGCTCAGATACGCAGTATTTT.